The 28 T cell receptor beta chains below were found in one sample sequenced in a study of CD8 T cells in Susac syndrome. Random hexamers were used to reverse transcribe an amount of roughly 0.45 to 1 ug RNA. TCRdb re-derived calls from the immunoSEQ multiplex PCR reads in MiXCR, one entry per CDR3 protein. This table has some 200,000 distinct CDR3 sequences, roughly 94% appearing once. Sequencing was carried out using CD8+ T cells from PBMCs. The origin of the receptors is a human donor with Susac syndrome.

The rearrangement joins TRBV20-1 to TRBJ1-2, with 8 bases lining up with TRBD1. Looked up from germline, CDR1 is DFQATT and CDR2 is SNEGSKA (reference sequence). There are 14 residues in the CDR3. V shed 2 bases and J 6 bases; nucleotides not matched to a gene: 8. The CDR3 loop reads CSARPGGSWDGYTF. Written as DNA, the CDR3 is TGCAGTGCTAGACCAGGGGGCAGTTGGGATGGCTACACCTTC.

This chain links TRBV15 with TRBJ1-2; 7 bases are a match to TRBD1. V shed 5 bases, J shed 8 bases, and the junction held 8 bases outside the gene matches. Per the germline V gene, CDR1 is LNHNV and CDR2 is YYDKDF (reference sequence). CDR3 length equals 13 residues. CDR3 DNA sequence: TGTGCCACCAGCTTAAGAACAGGGGACGGCTACACCTTC. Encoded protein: CATSLRTGDGYTF.

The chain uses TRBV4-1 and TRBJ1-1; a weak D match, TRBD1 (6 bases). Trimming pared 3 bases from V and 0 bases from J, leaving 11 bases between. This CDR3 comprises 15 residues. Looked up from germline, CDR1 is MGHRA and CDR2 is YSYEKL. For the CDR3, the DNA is TGCGCCAGCAGCCAGTCAGGGGTCCTGAACACTGAAGCTTTCTTT. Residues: CASSQSGVLNTEAFF.

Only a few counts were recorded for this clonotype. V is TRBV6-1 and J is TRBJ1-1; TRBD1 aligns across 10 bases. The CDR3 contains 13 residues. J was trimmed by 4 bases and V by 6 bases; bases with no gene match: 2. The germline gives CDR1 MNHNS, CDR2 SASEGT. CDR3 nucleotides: TGTGCCAGCAGAAGACAGGGGGCCACTGAAGCTTTCTTT. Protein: CASRRQGATEAFF.

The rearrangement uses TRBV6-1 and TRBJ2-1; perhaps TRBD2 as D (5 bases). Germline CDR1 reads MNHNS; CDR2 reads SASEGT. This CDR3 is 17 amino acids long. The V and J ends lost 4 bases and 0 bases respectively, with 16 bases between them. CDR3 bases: TGTGCCAGCAGTGCGCTTGGACTCAAATTCTCCTACAATGAGCAGTTCTTC. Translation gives CASSALGLKFSYNEQFF.

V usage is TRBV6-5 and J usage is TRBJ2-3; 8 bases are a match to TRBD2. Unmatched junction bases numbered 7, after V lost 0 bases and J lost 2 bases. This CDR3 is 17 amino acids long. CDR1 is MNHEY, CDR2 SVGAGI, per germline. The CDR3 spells CASSYSIASGPTDTQYF. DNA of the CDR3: TGTGCCAGCAGTTACTCGATAGCTAGCGGGCCCACAGATACGCAGTATTTT.

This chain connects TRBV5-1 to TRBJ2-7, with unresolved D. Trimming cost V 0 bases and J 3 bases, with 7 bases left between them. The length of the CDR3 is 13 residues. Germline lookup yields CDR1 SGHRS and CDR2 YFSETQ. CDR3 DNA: TGCGCCAGCAGCTTGGAGAACAGCTACGAGCAGTACTTC. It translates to CASSLENSYEQYF.

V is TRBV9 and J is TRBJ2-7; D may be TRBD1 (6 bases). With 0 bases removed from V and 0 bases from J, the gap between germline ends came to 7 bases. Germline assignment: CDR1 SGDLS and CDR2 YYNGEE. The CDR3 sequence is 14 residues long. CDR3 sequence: CASSVGTDSYEQYF. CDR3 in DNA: TGTGCCAGCAGCGTAGGGACAGACTCCTACGAGCAGTACTTC.

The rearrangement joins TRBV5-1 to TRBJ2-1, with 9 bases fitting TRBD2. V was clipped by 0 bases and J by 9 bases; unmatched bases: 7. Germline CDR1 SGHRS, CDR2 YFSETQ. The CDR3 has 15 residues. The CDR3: CASSLEAGGPVEQFF. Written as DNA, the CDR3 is TGCGCCAGCAGCTTGGAGGCGGGGGGGCCGGTTGAGCAGTTCTTC.

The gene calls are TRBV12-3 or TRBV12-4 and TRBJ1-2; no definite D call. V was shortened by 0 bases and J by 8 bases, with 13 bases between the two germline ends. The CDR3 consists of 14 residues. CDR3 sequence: CASSLAPGYLGYTF. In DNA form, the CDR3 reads TGTGCCAGCAGTTTAGCCCCAGGATATTTAGGCTACACCTTC.

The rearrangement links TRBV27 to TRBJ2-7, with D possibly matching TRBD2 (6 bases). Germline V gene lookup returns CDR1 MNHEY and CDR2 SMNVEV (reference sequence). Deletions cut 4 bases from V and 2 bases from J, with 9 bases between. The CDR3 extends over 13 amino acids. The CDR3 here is CASSYREPYEQYF. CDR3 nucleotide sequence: TGTGCCAGCAGTTACCGGGAGCCCTACGAGCAGTACTTC.

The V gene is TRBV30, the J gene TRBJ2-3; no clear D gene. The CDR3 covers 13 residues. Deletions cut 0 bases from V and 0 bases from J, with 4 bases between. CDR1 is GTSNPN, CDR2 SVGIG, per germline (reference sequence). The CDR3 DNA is TGTGCCTGGAGTGTATCGAGCACAGATACGCAGTATTTT. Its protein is CAWSVSSTDTQYF.

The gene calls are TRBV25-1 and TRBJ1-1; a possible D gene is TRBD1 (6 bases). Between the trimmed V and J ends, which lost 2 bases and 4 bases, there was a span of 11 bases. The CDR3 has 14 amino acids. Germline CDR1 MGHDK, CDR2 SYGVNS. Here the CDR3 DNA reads TGTGCCAGCAGTGAAACAGGGATGAGCACTGAAGCTTTCTTT. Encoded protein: CASSETGMSTEAFF. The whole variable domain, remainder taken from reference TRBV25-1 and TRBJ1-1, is EADIYQTPRYLVIGTGKKITLECSQTMGHDKMYWYQQDPGMELHLIHYSYGVNSTEKGDLSSESTVSRIRTEHFPLTLESARPSHTSQYLCASSETGMSTEAFFGQGTRLTVV.

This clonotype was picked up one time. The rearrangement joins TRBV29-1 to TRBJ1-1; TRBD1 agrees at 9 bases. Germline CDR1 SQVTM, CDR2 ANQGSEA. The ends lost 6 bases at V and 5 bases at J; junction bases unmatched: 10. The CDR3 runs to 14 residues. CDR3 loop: CSVIRTGDATEAFF. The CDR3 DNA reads TGCAGCGTGATCAGGACAGGGGACGCGACTGAAGCTTTCTTT.

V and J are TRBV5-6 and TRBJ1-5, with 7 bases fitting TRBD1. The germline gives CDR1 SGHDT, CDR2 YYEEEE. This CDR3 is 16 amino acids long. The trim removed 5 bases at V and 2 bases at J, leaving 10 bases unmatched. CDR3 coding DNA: TGTGCCAGCAGTCCTTACAGGGGAAAGGGCAATCAGCCCCAGCATTTT. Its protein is CASSPYRGKGNQPQHF.

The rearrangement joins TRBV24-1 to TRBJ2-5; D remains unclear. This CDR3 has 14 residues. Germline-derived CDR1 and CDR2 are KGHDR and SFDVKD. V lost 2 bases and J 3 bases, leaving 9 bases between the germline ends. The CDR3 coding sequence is TGTGCCACCAGTGATTCCGTCAGAGAAGAGACCCAGTACTTC. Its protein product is CATSDSVREETQYF.

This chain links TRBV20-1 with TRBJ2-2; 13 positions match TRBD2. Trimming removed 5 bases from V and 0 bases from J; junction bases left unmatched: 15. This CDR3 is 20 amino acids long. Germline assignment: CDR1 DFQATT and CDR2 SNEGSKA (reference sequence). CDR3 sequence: CSALGVLGLAGASNTGELFF. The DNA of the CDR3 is TGCAGTGCTCTCGGAGTACTAGGACTAGCGGGGGCTTCGAACACCGGGGAGCTGTTTTTT.

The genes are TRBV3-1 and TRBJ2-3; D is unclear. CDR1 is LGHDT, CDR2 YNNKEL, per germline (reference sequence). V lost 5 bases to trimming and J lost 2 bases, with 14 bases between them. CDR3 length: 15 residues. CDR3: CASSSQHLSTDTQYF. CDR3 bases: TGTGCCAGCAGCTCGCAACACCTTTCCACAGATACGCAGTATTTT.

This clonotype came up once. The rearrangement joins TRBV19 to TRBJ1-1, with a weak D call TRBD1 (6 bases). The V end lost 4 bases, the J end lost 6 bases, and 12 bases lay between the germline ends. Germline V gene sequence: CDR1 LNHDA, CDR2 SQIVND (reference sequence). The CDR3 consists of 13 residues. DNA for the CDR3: TGTGCCAGTAGTACTTACAGGGTCTCTGAAGCTTTCTTT. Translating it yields CASSTYRVSEAFF.

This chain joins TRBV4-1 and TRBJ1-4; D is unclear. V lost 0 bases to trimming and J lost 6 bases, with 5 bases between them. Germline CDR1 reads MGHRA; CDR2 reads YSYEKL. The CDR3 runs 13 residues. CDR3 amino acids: CASSQESHEKLFF. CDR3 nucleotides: TGCGCCAGCAGCCAAGAAAGTCATGAAAAACTGTTTTTT.

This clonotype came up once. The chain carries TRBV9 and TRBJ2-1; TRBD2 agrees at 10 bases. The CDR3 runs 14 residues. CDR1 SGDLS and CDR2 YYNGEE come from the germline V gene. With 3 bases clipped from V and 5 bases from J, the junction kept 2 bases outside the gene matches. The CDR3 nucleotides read TGTGCCAGCAGCGGGACTAGCGGAAACAATGAGCAGTTCTTC. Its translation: CASSGTSGNNEQFF.

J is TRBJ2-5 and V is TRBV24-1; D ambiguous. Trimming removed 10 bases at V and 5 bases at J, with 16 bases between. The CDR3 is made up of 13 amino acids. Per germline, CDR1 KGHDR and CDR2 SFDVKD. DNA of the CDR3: TGTGCCACTTCGAGTGTGGTTCGCGAGACCCAGTACTTC. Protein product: CATSSVVRETQYF.

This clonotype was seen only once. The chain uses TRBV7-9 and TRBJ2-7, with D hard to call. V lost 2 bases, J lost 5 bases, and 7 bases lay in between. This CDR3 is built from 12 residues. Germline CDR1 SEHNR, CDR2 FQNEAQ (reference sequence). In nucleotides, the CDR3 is TGTGCCAGCAGCTTATGGGAAGACGAGCAGTACTTC. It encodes CASSLWEDEQYF.

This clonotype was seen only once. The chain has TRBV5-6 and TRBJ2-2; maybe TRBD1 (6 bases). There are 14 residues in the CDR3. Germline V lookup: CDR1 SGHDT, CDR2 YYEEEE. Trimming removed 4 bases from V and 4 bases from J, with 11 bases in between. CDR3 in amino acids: CASSPQQGTGELFF. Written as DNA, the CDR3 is TGTGCCAGCAGCCCGCAACAGGGCACCGGGGAGCTGTTTTTT.

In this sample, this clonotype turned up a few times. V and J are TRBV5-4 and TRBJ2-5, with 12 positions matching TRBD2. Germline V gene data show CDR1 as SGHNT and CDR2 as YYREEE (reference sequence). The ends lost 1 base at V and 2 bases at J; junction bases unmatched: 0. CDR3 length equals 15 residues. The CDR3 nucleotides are TGTGCCAGCAGCTTGCTAGCGGGGGGGCAAGAGACCCAGTACTTC. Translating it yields CASSLLAGGQETQYF.

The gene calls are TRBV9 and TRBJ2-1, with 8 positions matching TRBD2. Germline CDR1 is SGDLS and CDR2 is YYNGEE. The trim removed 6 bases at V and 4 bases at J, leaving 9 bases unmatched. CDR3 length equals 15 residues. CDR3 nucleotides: TGTGCCAGCACAGCACGGGGGGGTGAATACAATGAGCAGTTCTTC. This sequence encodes CASTARGGEYNEQFF.

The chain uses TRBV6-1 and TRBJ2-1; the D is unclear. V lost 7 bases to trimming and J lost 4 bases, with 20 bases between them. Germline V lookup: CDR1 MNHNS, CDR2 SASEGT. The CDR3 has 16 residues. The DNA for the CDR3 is TGTGCCAGCATCCACATGAGATTCCCTTCTTACAATGAGCAGTTCTTC. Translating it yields CASIHMRFPSYNEQFF.

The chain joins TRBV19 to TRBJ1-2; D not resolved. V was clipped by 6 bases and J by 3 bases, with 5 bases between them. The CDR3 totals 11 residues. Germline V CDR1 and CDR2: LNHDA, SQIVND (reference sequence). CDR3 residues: CASREYYGYTF. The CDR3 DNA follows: TGTGCCAGTAGGGAGTACTATGGCTACACCTTC.